The rows below give T cell receptor beta chains drawn from one sample of a study of T cell repertoires in cytomegalovirus infection. MiXCR was run by TCRdb on the reads, yielding one entry per CDR3 protein. The sample comprises hundreds of thousands of distinct CDR3 sequences, approximately 24% of which are singletons, and 15% to 20% rests with the top ten. The sample comprised CD8+ T cells from PBMCs. These receptors all stem from a human donor in good health (CMV status not recorded). Some clones in this sample may be carry-over from other donors' samples. The CDR3 runs from the conserved cysteine through the conserved F or W. A D gene is named only where the DNA matches it firmly. Only some rows state a clone size, as once, few, many or a class for expanded clones.

>NA|NA|TRBV19|TRBJ1-5
TGTGCCAGTAGTATAGAGCGTGGCAATCAGCCCCAGCATTTT
CASSIERGNQPQHF
>NA|NA|TRBV7-8|TRBJ1-1
TGTGCCAGCAGCTTATCCCTCACAGGGCCCAACACTGAAGCTTTCTTT
CASSLSLTGPNTEAFF
>NA|NA|TRBV7-9|TRBJ1-2
TGTGCCAGCAGCCCGGGGAGCAGCGGCTATGGCTACACCTTC
CASSPGSSGYGYTF
>TRBD1|NA|TRBV5-1|TRBJ2-7
TGCGCCAGCAGCTCACAGGGGGATAAGCCCTACGAGCAGTACTTC
CASSSQGDKPYEQYF
>TRBD1|few|TRBV6-2/TRBV6-3|TRBJ1-2
TGTGCCAGCAGTTACTTCCAGGGGGCGTATGGCTACACCTTC
CASSYFQGAYGYTF
>NA|few|TRBV12-3/TRBV12-4|TRBJ1-5
TGTGCCAGCAGTCCCGGACACCTCAATCAGCCCCAGCATTTT
CASSPGHLNQPQHF
>NA|many|TRBV12-3/TRBV12-4|TRBJ2-5
TGTGCCAGCAGCTCGCCCGGGGAAGAGACCCAGTACTTC
CASSSPGEETQYF
>NA|NA|TRBV9|TRBJ1-1
TGTGCCAGCAGCCCCGGGGGATCATACACTGAAGCTTTCTTT
CASSPGGSYTEAFF
>TRBD1|once|TRBV2|TRBJ2-7
TGTGCCAGCAGTGAAAACGGCAGGGGGTTCGAGCAGTACTTC
CASSENGRGFEQYF
>NA|many|TRBV7-2|TRBJ1-5
TGTGCCAGCAGCTTAGTGACAGATAGCAATCAGCCCCAGCATTTT
CASSLVTDSNQPQHF
>NA|NA|TRBV11-2|TRBJ2-1
TGTGCCAGCAGCTTAGATGTGTTGGCGTATCTTTTTAACAATGAGCAGTTCTTC
CASSLDVLAYLFNNEQFF
>NA|NA|TRBV7-9|TRBJ2-1
TGTGCCAGCAGCTTACCCCGGGACAATGAGCAGTTCTTC
CASSLPRDNEQFF
>NA|few|TRBV29-1|TRBJ2-3
TGCAGCGTTGAAGATGAGGGGCATTTCACAGATACGCAGTATTTT
CSVEDEGHFTDTQYF
>NA|NA|TRBV14|TRBJ2-3
TGTGCCAGCAGCCCAGGCCTCGTTGGAGATACGCAGTATTTT
CASSPGLVGDTQYF
>TRBD2|NA|TRBV4-1|TRBJ2-1
TGCGCCAGCAGCCAACAGGGAGGGGACTACAATGAGCAGTTCTTC
CASSQQGGDYNEQFF
>NA|NA|TRBV25-1|TRBJ1-2
TGTGCCAGCAGTGAATCTTGGGGCCAAAAAGGGCCCTATGGCTACACCTTC
CASSESWGQKGPYGYTF
>TRBD2|NA|TRBV28|TRBJ2-1
TGTGCCAGCAGTCCCGGGGCGGGGGGGCAGAATGAGCAGTTCTTC
CASSPGAGGQNEQFF